These 30 T cell receptor beta chains originate from one sample sequenced in a study of long-term antiretroviral therapy in people with HIV. At the survey level, the v3.0 immunoSEQ assay was run. Profiling relied on immunoSEQ multiplex PCR, and the TCRdb table lists in-frame clones only, not all of them. The sample yields tens of thousands of clones, nearly 95% seen once. The material sequenced was unsorted PBMCs, taken 6.3 years after starting antiretroviral therapy. Receptors originate from a man in his thirties or forties with HIV.

The J gene is TRBJ1-1, the V gene TRBV5-1; D remains ambiguous. The CDR3 runs 13 residues. Germline V gene data show CDR1 as SGHRS and CDR2 as YFSETQ. V dropped 3 bases and J dropped 1 base, with 7 bases sitting between them. CDR3 nucleotides: TGCGCCAGCAGCTCCGCACCGAACACTGAAGCTTTCTTT. It yields the protein CASSSAPNTEAFF. The entire variable domain, with the rest obtained from reference TRBV5-1 and TRBJ1-1, is as follows: KAGVTQTPRYLIKTRGQQVTLSCSPISGHRSVSWYQQTPGQGLQFLFEYFSETQRNKGNFPGRFSGRQFSNSRSEMNVSTLELGDSALYLCASSSAPNTEAFFGQGTRLTVV.

This clone was counted between two and nine times. The chain links TRBV6-6 to TRBJ1-3, with D unresolved. Trimming took off 4 bases at V and 4 bases at J, with 11 bases between the two ends. Looked up from germline, CDR1 is MNHNY and CDR2 is SVGAGI (reference sequence). This CDR3 comprises 14 residues. The CDR3 region has the DNA TGTGCCAGCAGTTCTTTGAGCGGGGGAAACACCATATATTTT. The encoded protein is CASSSLSGGNTIYF.

The chain combines TRBV27 with TRBJ2-1, with 11 bases fitting TRBD2. Germline values: CDR1 MNHEY, CDR2 SMNVEV (reference sequence). CDR3 size: 17 residues. V trimming: 5 bases; J trimming: 0 bases; junction bases outside the gene matches: 6. CDR3 nucleotides: TGTGCCAGCAGTGGGGGACTAGCGGAGGCCTCCTACAATGAGCAGTTCTTC. This sequence encodes CASSGGLAEASYNEQFF.

This clone is medium-sized by share. V usage is TRBV19 and J usage is TRBJ1-2; the D is unclear. The CDR3 spans 15 residues. CDR1 LNHDA and CDR2 SQIVND come from the germline V gene (reference sequence). V gave up 7 bases and J gave up 2 bases, with 17 bases separating them. The DNA of the CDR3 is TGTGCCAGTATTCTGGAGGCAGATCAAAACTATGGCTACACCTTC. This encodes CASILEADQNYGYTF.

The chain is built from TRBV5-1 and TRBJ2-2; TRBD2 matches at 7 bases. This CDR3 comprises 14 residues. With 2 bases clipped from V and 5 bases from J, the junction kept 3 bases outside the gene matches. Germline CDR1 and CDR2: SGHRS and YFSETQ. Here the CDR3 reads CASSLTSATGELFF. Written as DNA, the CDR3 is TGCGCCAGCAGCTTAACTAGCGCGACCGGGGAGCTGTTTTTT. The complete variable domain, with remaining parts taken from reference TRBV5-1 and TRBJ2-2, reads KAGVTQTPRYLIKTRGQQVTLSCSPISGHRSVSWYQQTPGQGLQFLFEYFSETQRNKGNFPGRFSGRQFSNSRSEMNVSTLELGDSALYLCASSLTSATGELFFGEGSRLTVL.

The chain has TRBV27 and TRBJ2-1; D might be TRBD2 (6 bases). The CDR3 length is 16 residues. The germline V and J ends were trimmed by 4 bases and 0 bases, with 13 bases remaining between them. The germline V gene has CDR1 MNHEY and CDR2 SMNVEV (reference sequence). The CDR3 DNA follows: TGTGCCAGCAGTTCCCCCTCTAGCGACTCCTACAATGAGCAGTTCTTC. This codes for CASSSPSSDSYNEQFF.

This chain connects TRBV4-3 to TRBJ2-7; tentative D call: TRBD1 (6 bases). Germline V gene lookup returns CDR1 LGHNA and CDR2 YSLEER. V lost 1 base, J lost 2 bases, and 12 bases lay in between. The CDR3 totals 15 residues. This CDR3 reads CASSQGSGAAYEQYF. The CDR3 region has the DNA TGCGCCAGCAGCCAAGGGTCAGGGGCGGCCTACGAGCAGTACTTC.

The chain employs TRBV30 and TRBJ1-2, with no clear D. The germline V gene encodes CDR1 GTSNPN and CDR2 SVGIG (reference sequence). Deletions cut 5 bases from V and 8 bases from J, with 12 bases between. The length of the CDR3 is 11 residues. The DNA of the CDR3 is TGTGCCTGGGGGCCCTCAGAGGGCTACACCTTC. Protein: CAWGPSEGYTF.

This sequence joins TRBV27 and TRBJ2-7; 11 positions agree with TRBD1. V gave up 5 bases and J gave up 4 bases; unmatched junction bases: 4. Germline V CDR1 and CDR2: MNHEY, SMNVEV (reference sequence). This CDR3 contains 14 residues. The CDR3 here is CASSPGTGGYEQYF. In DNA, the CDR3 is TGTGCCAGCAGTCCGGGGACAGGGGGTTACGAGCAGTACTTC.

This chain connects TRBV5-4 to TRBJ1-1; TRBD1 might be the D (6 bases). The length of the CDR3 is 13 residues. CDR1 SGHNT and CDR2 YYREEE come from the germline V gene (reference sequence). V was cut by 5 bases and J by 6 bases, with 14 bases left in between. CDR3 protein: CASRDGGQAEAFF. CDR3 coding DNA: TGTGCCAGCAGGGACGGGGGGCAGGCTGAAGCTTTCTTT.

The chain combines TRBV30 with TRBJ2-5, with a possible D match to TRBD2 (5 bases). Looked up from germline, CDR1 is GTSNPN and CDR2 is SVGIG (reference sequence). The CDR3 spans 14 residues. V dropped 0 bases and J dropped 2 bases, with 10 bases sitting between them. CDR3 coding DNA: TGTGCCTGGAGTGTACAGAGGGATCAAGAGACCCAGTACTTC. It specifies CAWSVQRDQETQYF.

V gene TRBV2 combines with J gene TRBJ1-5, with a weak D call TRBD1 (6 bases). This CDR3 region has 16 residues. The ends were cut back, 7 bases at V and 2 bases at J, with 18 bases in the middle. CDR1 and CDR2 (germline): SNHLY, FYNNEI. This chain's CDR3 is CASILPRTEGNQPQHF. CDR3 bases: TGTGCCAGCATCCTTCCCAGGACAGAGGGCAATCAGCCCCAGCATTTT.

This chain joins TRBV19 and TRBJ2-1, with D perhaps TRBD2 (5 bases). The CDR3 length is 13 residues. The ends were cut back, 1 base at V and 9 bases at J, with 10 bases in the middle. CDR1 is LNHDA and CDR2 is SQIVND in the germline V gene (reference sequence). CDR3 protein: CASSIGERVEQFF. The CDR3 nucleotides read TGTGCCAGTAGTATAGGGGAGCGAGTTGAGCAGTTCTTC.

This chain uses TRBV7-3 with TRBJ2-2; TRBD2 is a possible D gene (5 bases). V lost 5 bases and J lost 6, with 10 bases in between. This CDR3 region has 13 residues. Germline assignment: CDR1 SGHTA and CDR2 FQGTGA. In DNA, the CDR3 is TGTGCCAGCAGCGCACCCGGGGCCGGGGAGCTGTTTTTT. It specifies CASSAPGAGELFF.

The chain's CDR3 is CSVLGGNSYEQYF. The CDR3 DNA is TGCAGCGTTTTAGGCGGGAACTCCTACGAGCAGTACTTC. The chain links TRBV29-1 to TRBJ2-7; tentatively, D is TRBD2 (6 bases). Trimming took off 5 bases at V and 0 bases at J, with 11 bases between the two ends. CDR3 length: 13 residues. Germline V gives CDR1 SQVTM, CDR2 ANQGSEA.

V is TRBV5-5 and J is TRBJ1-2; D call uncertain. The CDR3 sequence is 14 residues long. Per germline, CDR1 SGHKS and CDR2 YYEKEE (reference sequence). The ends were cut back, 0 bases at V and 4 bases at J, with 10 bases in the middle. The CDR3 reads CASSLAVELYGYTF. The CDR3 nucleotides are TGTGCCAGCAGCTTGGCCGTGGAACTCTATGGCTACACCTTC.

The CDR3 nucleotides are TGTGCCAGCAGCCGAACAGGGGCGGATGAAAAACTGTTTTTT. Translating gives CASSRTGADEKLFF. V is TRBV28 and J is TRBJ1-4, with TRBD1 matching 7 bases. Germline V gives CDR1 MDHEN, CDR2 SYDVKM. J was trimmed by 6 bases and V by 6 bases; bases with no gene match: 7. This CDR3 comprises 14 residues.

The chain joins TRBV5-4 to TRBJ1-1; D unclear. The germline V gene encodes CDR1 SGHNT and CDR2 YYREEE (reference sequence). There are 15 residues in the CDR3. V shed 4 bases and J shed 0 bases, with 13 bases lying between them. The CDR3 reads CASSGVTLMNTEAFF. CDR3 in DNA: TGTGCCAGCAGCGGAGTGACATTAATGAACACTGAAGCTTTCTTT.

The chain uses TRBV19 and TRBJ2-7, with 12 nucleotides matching TRBD2. The length of the CDR3 is 15 residues. With V trimmed by 5 bases and J by 0 bases, 2 bases remained unmatched. Germline CDR1 is LNHDA and CDR2 is SQIVND (reference sequence). The CDR3, as DNA: TGTGCCAGTAGTCGGACTAGCGGGACCTCCTACGAGCAGTACTTC. Its protein product is CASSRTSGTSYEQYF.

This chain uses TRBV11-2 with TRBJ2-1; D not resolved. The CDR3 is 13 amino acids. Germline V CDR1 and CDR2: SGHAT, FQNNGV. Trimming stripped 0 bases from V and 9 bases from J, with 9 bases between. CDR3 sequence reads: CASSLEFKSEQFF. The CDR3 nucleotides read TGTGCCAGCAGCTTAGAGTTTAAAAGTGAGCAGTTCTTC.

The chain joins TRBV7-9 to TRBJ2-7; D not certain. The germline V gene has CDR1 SEHNR and CDR2 FQNEAQ (reference sequence). The CDR3 is made up of 14 amino acids. Trimming left V 2 bases short and J 0 bases short, with 8 bases between. The CDR3: CASSLSSVSYEQYF. CDR3 bases: TGTGCCAGCAGCTTAAGCTCGGTCTCCTACGAGCAGTACTTC.

The CDR3, as DNA: TGTGCCAGCAGCTTTGGACTAGCGGGGGGGTATTTTGAAGAGACCCAGTACTTC. It yields the protein CASSFGLAGGYFEETQYF. The V call is TRBV7-8, the J call TRBJ2-5; TRBD2 aligns across 15 bases. The V gene's germline CDR1 is SGHVS and CDR2 FQNEAQ. The CDR3 has 18 residues. V gave up 3 bases and J gave up 3 bases; unmatched junction bases: 8.

V is TRBV6-6 and J is TRBJ2-2, with D unresolved. Germline-derived CDR1 and CDR2 are MNHNY and SVGAGI (reference sequence). The CDR3 extends over 15 amino acids. Deletions cut 6 bases from V and 3 bases from J, with 14 bases between. CDR3 DNA: TGTGCCAGCAGGCGTCTCAATGGGGACACCGGGGAGCTGTTTTTT. This sequence encodes CASRRLNGDTGELFF.

The J gene is TRBJ2-1, the V gene TRBV9; maybe TRBD1 (6 bases). The CDR3 is 15 residues long. V lost 0 bases and J 3 bases, leaving 10 bases between the germline ends. In germline, CDR1 is SGDLS, CDR2 YYNGEE. CDR3 nucleotides: TGTGCCAGCAGCGTAGGGCAGGGGTACTACAATGAGCAGTTCTTC. Translated: CASSVGQGYYNEQFF.

CDR3 in amino acids: CASSFYGTGWNTEAFF. The CDR3 nucleotides are TGTGCCAGCAGTTTCTACGGGACAGGGTGGAACACTGAAGCTTTCTTT. This chain joins TRBV7-2 and TRBJ1-1, with 9 nucleotides matching TRBD1. The CDR3 length is 16 residues. V shed 6 bases, J shed 1 base, and the junction held 9 bases outside the gene matches. Germline values: CDR1 SGHTA, CDR2 FQGNSA.

This clone is a singleton in its sample. This chain joins TRBV10-3 and TRBJ1-2; D uncertain. Germline V gene sequence: CDR1 ENHRY, CDR2 SYGVKD. V lost 2 bases and J 4 bases, leaving 23 bases between the germline ends. The CDR3 totals 18 residues. CDR3 coding DNA: TGTGCCATCAGTGAGCCGCGCGACCGCGGGGTAAGAGTCTATGGCTACACCTTC. Its translation: CAISEPRDRGVRVYGYTF.

The chain combines TRBV30 with TRBJ2-3, with D possibly being TRBD2 (6 bases). V lost 2 bases, J lost 0 bases, and 12 bases lay in between. CDR1 and CDR2 (germline): GTSNPN, SVGIG (reference sequence). The CDR3 loop spans 15 amino acids. The CDR3 DNA reads as TGTGCCTGGAGTATGGCTAGCGTGAGCACAGATACGCAGTATTTT. Protein product: CAWSMASVSTDTQYF.

V is TRBV4-2 and J is TRBJ2-1, with 8 bases aligning to TRBD2. Germline CDR1 LGHNA, CDR2 YNFKEQ. CDR3 length equals 15 residues. J lost 0 bases, V lost 4 bases, and 2 bases had no gene match. The CDR3 protein is CASSRSGSSYNEQFF. CDR3 in DNA: TGTGCCAGCAGCCGAAGCGGGAGCTCCTACAATGAGCAGTTCTTC.

The table lists this clone with a count of one. V usage is TRBV19 and J usage is TRBJ2-5; D is perhaps TRBD1 (6 bases). CDR3 length equals 13 residues. Trimming removed 5 bases at V and 11 bases at J, with 18 bases between. Germline loops: CDR1 LNHDA, CDR2 SQIVND (reference sequence). CDR3 region: CASSLQGVGEQYF. Written as DNA, the CDR3 is TGTGCCAGTAGTCTACAGGGCGTCGGGGAGCAGTACTTC. Variable domain in full (rest from reference TRBV19 and TRBJ2-5): DGGITQSPKYLFRKEGQNVTLSCEQNLNHDAMYWYRQDPGQGLRLIYYSQIVNDFQKGDIAEGYSVSREKKESFPLTVTSAQKNPTAFYLCASSLQGVGEQYFGPGTRLLVL.

The chain uses TRBV29-1 and TRBJ2-5; 8 positions agree with TRBD2. Looked up from germline, CDR1 is SQVTM and CDR2 is ANQGSEA. The CDR3 is made up of 13 amino acids. The ends lost 5 bases at V and 4 bases at J; junction bases unmatched: 6. The CDR3 is CSVQRGLGETQYF. The CDR3 nucleotides are TGCAGCGTTCAACGGGGACTAGGAGAGACCCAGTACTTC.